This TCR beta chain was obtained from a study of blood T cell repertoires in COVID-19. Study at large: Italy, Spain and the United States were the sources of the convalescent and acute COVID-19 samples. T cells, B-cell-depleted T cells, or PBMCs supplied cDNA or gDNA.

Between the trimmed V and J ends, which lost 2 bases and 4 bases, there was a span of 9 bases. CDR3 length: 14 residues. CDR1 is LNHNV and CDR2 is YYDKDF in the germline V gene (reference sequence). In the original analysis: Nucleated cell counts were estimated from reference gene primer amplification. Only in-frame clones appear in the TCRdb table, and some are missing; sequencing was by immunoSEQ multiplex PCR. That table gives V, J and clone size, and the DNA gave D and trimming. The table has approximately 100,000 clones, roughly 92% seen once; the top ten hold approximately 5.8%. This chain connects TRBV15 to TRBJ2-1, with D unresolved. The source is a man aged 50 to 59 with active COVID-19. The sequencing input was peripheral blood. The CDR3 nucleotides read TGTGCCACCAGCAGACCTGACTTATACAATGAGCAGTTCTTC. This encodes CATSRPDLYNEQFF.